This T cell receptor beta chain is from a study of HIV-infected patients and healthy controls. This CDR3 spans 14 amino acids. Per germline, CDR1 SGHVS and CDR2 FNYEAQ. Trimming removed 3 bases at V and 3 bases at J, with 12 bases between. Whole blood was used without fractionation, so all unsorted peripheral T cells were included. Reverse transcription used 450 to 550 ng RNA and constant-region primers for alpha and beta. Separate chain-specific third strand synthesis with multiplexing indices produced the alpha and beta libraries. TCRdb re-called the 5' RACE reads through MiXCR, storing one row per CDR3 protein. The profile shows about 8,100 distinct CDR3 sequences, 5.5% to 7% of them singletons. At least ten counts were recorded for this clonotype.

This chain links TRBV7-6 with TRBJ2-7, with TRBD1 as a possible D gene (6 bases). The source was blood, collected before antiretroviral therapy. This TCR derives from an adult with HIV infection. The CDR3 loop reads CASSLGAGNYEQYF. CDR3 sequence (DNA): TGTGCCAGCAGCTTGGGGGCAGGGAACTACGAGCAGTACTTC.